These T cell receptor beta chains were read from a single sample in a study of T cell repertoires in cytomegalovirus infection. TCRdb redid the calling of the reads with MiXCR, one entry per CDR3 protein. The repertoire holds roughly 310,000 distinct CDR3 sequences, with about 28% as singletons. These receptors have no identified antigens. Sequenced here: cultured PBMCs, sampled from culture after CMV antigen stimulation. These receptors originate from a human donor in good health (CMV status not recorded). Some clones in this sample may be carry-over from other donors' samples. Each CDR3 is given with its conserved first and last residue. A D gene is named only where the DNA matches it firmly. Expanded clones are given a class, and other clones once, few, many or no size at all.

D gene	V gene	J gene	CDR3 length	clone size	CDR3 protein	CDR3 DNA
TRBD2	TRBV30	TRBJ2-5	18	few	CAWRGLAGGGRRAETQYF	TGTGCCTGGAGGGGACTAGCGGGAGGGGGGAGGAGGGCAGAGACCCAGTACTTC
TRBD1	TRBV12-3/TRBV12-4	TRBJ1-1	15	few	CASTLQGALNTEAFF	TGTGCCAGCACCCTACAGGGGGCTCTGAACACTGAAGCTTTCTTT
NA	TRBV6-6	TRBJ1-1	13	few	CASSYAPYTEAFF	TGTGCCAGCAGTTATGCCCCCTACACTGAAGCTTTCTTT
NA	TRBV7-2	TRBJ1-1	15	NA	CASSLMQGRDTEAFF	TGTGCCAGCAGCTTAATGCAGGGCCGGGACACTGAAGCTTTCTTT
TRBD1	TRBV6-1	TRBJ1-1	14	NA	CASSDRQGVTEAFF	TGTGCCAGCAGCGACAGACAGGGTGTCACTGAAGCTTTCTTT
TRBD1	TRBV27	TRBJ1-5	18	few	CASSFTGTGGRVDQPQHF	TGTGCCAGCAGTTTCACCGGGACAGGGGGACGGGTGGATCAGCCCCAGCATTTT
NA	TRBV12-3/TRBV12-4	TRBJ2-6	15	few	CASAPNPTGANVLTF	TGTGCCAGCGCCCCTAACCCAACTGGGGCCAACGTCCTGACTTTC
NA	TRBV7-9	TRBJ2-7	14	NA	CASSWNREWDEQYF	TGTGCCAGCAGCTGGAATAGGGAATGGGACGAGCAGTACTTC
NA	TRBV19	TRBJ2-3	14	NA	CASSIEDLADTQYF	TGTGCCAGTAGTATAGAGGACCTAGCGGATACGCAGTATTTT
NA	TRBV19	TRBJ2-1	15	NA	CASSRTDKGYNEQFF	TGTGCCAGTAGTAGAACCGATAAGGGGTACAATGAGCAGTTCTTC
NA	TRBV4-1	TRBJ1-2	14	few	CASSPDPGSYGYTF	TGCGCCAGCAGCCCTGACCCAGGGTCCTATGGCTACACCTTC
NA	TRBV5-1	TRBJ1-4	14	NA	CASSEGPYNEKLFF	TGCGCCAGCAGCGAGGGACCATATAATGAAAAACTGTTTTTT
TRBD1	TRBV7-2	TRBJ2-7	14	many	CASSFGNRGGEQYF	TGTGCCAGCAGCTTCGGGAACAGGGGTGGGGAGCAGTACTTC
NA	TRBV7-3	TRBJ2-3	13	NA	CASSLKFTNTQYF	TGTGCCAGCAGCTTAAAGTTCACCAATACGCAGTATTTT
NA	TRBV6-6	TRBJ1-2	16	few	CASSARLDRYNYGYTF	TGTGCCAGCAGTGCGAGACTGGACAGATATAACTATGGCTACACCTTC
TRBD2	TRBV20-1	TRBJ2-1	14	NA	CSALGLAGANEQFF	TGCAGTGCTCTGGGACTAGCGGGAGCCAATGAGCAGTTCTTC
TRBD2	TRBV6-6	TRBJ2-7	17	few	CASSLLLTSGSRYEQYF	TGTGCCAGCAGCCTACTACTGACTAGCGGGAGTCGGTACGAGCAGTACTTC
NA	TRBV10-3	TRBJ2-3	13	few	CAISGDFADTQYF	TGTGCCATCAGTGGTGATTTTGCAGATACGCAGTATTTT
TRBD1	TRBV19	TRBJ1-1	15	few	CASTPIQGPYTEAFF	TGTGCCAGTACTCCTATACAGGGGCCTTACACTGAAGCTTTCTTT
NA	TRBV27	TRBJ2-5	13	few	CASSLSWQETQYF	TGTGCCAGCAGTTTATCATGGCAAGAGACCCAGTACTTC
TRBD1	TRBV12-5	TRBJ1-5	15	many	CASGRDSSSNQPQHF	TGTGCTAGTGGAAGGGACAGCAGTAGCAATCAGCCCCAGCATTTT
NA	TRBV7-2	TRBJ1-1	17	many	CASSLVGGLVLSAEAFF	TGTGCCAGCAGCTTAGTGGGGGGGCTTGTTCTGAGCGCTGAAGCTTTCTTT
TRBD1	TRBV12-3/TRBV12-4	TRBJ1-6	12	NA	CASSLATGLLHF	TGTGCCAGCAGTTTAGCGACAGGGCTCCTCCACTTT
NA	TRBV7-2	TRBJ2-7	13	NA	CATQQGPLYEQYF	TGTGCCACCCAACAGGGTCCACTCTACGAGCAGTACTTC
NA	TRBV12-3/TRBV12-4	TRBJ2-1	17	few	CASSLAGLVRGDNEQFF	TGTGCCAGCAGTTTAGCGGGCCTAGTCCGGGGAGACAATGAGCAGTTCTTC
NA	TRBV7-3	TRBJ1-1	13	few	CASSRNSGTEAFF	TGTGCCAGCAGCCGAAACTCAGGTACTGAAGCTTTCTTT
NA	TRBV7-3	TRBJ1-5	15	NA	CASSLGGVSNQPQHF	TGTGCCAGCAGCTTAGGAGGGGTTAGCAATCAGCCCCAGCATTTT
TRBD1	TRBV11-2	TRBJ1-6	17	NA	CASSPRQGIGYNSPLHF	TGTGCCAGCAGCCCCCGACAGGGGATCGGTTATAATTCACCCCTCCACTTT
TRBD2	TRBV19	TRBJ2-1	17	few	CASAGTSGRESYNEQFF	TGTGCCAGCGCCGGGACTAGCGGGAGGGAATCCTACAATGAGCAGTTCTTC
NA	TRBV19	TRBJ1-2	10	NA	CASGVPGYTF	TGTGCCAGCGGGGTCCCTGGCTACACCTTC
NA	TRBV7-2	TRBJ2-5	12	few	CASSLEPETQYF	TGTGCCAGCAGCTTAGAGCCCGAGACCCAGTACTTC
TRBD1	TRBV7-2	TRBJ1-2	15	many	CASTFRQGGNYGYTF	TGTGCCAGCACCTTTCGACAGGGGGGTAACTATGGCTACACCTTC
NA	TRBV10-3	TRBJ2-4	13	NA	CAISEEAKNIQYF	TGTGCCATCAGTGAGGAAGCCAAAAACATTCAGTACTTC
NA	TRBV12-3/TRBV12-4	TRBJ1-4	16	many	CASSFKYGTFNEKLFF	TGTGCCAGCAGTTTTAAGTACGGGACCTTTAATGAAAAACTGTTTTTT
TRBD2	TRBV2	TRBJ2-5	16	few	CASSPTLAGGEETQYF	TGTGCCAGCAGTCCAACTCTAGCGGGAGGGGAAGAGACCCAGTACTTC
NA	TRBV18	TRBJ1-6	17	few	CASSPEYTASYNSPLHF	TGTGCCAGCTCACCAGAATATACTGCCTCCTATAATTCACCCCTCCACTTT
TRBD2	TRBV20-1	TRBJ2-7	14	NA	CSARAGGPSYEQYF	TGCAGTGCTAGAGCGGGAGGGCCCTCCTACGAGCAGTACTTC